Included here is one T cell receptor beta chain sequence, with context. Its antigen remains unidentified. TCRdb reprocessed the 5' RACE reads and reports one entry per CDR3 protein, with no DNA. The sample's table shows 200,000 to 250,000 distinct CDR3 sequences. The length of the CDR3 is 15 residues. The germline V gene has CDR1 ENHRY and CDR2 SYGVKD. The data originate from a study of monozygotic twins with inflammatory bowel disease. Findings and limits, study-wide: Support for any single strong IBD-associated signal or clonotype was not found.

Sequencing was performed on blood. The receptor was derived from a human donor with ulcerative colitis or Crohn's disease, or a healthy co-twin of an affected twin (not recorded which). The chain combines TRBV10-3 with TRBJ1-2; as DNA is missing, the TRBD1 call by TCRdb cannot be tested. CDR3 loop: CAISGYRAGVYGYTF.